The sequence of this T cell receptor beta chain was determined in a study of OX40 agonist ivuxolimab in advanced cancers. This table comes from immunoSEQ multiplex PCR, and its TCRdb copy is limited to in-frame clones, with some not included. The data contain 20,000 to 30,000 clones, around 77% of them seen just once; the ten biggest clones take up more than 10%. Autoimmune disease history or systemic immunosuppression excluded patients. V trimming: 0 bases; J trimming: 3 bases; junction bases outside the gene matches: 6. Germline values: CDR1 MGHRA, CDR2 YSYEKL. This CDR3 has 17 residues. This specimen was CD4+ or CD8+ T cells sorted from blood, taken in a trial of the OX40 agonist ivuxolimab. The rearrangement joins TRBV4-1 to TRBJ1-1; 11 bases line up with TRBD1. This TCR was sampled from an adult with an advanced solid tumor such as melanoma, head and neck, liver or kidney cancer. The CDR3: CASSQDWTGGTYTEAFF. CDR3 in DNA: TGCGCCAGCAGCCAAGATTGGACAGGGGGCACCTACACTGAAGCTTTCTTT.